Listed below are T cell receptor beta chains from one sample, sequenced in a study of T-cell reconstitution after alpha-beta-depleted transplantation in children. Via MiXCR, TCRdb re-called the PCR reads, giving one row per CDR3 protein. There are 400,000 to 500,000 distinct CDR3 sequences in the sample; approximately 10% occur only once, and about 5% lies in the top ten. Sequences were derived from PBMCs from the stem cell graft donor, sampled from the stem cell graft. The receptors here all came from a human donor who donated a stem cell graft to a child with acute myeloid leukemia. CDR3s include the opening cysteine and the closing phenylalanine or tryptophan. The order of the fields is J gene, clone size, V gene, D gene, CDR3 DNA, CDR3 protein. The D gene is left open where the match is weak. A clone size is listed for some rows: how often the clone was seen (once, few, many), or a class if it is expanded.

>TRBJ2-5|.|TRBV6-2/TRBV6-3|.
TGTGCCAGCACTCCCGCACCGGGAGCGCAAGAGACCCAGTACTTC
CASTPAPGAQETQYF
>TRBJ2-3|.|TRBV27|TRBD1
TGTGCCAGCAGTCCCTTGGGACAGGGGGCAGATACGCAGTATTTT
CASSPLGQGADTQYF
>TRBJ2-5|many|TRBV20-1|.
TGCAGTGCCAGGCTTTTACAGTTAGAAGAGACCCAGTACTTC
CSARLLQLEETQYF
>TRBJ1-5|many|TRBV12-3/TRBV12-4|.
TGTGCCAGCACCTTGTGGGACAATCAGCCCCAGCATTTT
CASTLWDNQPQHF
>TRBJ2-3|.|TRBV9|TRBD1
TGTGCCAGCAGCGTAGGGACCATAGGGGACAGGCAATCTAGCACAGATACGCAGTATTTT
CASSVGTIGDRQSSTDTQYF
>TRBJ1-1|few|TRBV6-2/TRBV6-3|.
TGTGCCAGCACTCGGAGTTTCGGGTGGGGGGCGGACACTGAAGCTTTCTTT
CASTRSFGWGADTEAFF
>TRBJ2-5|many|TRBV20-1|TRBD2
TGCAGTGCTCTAGCGGGAGTAGAGACCCAGTACTTC
CSALAGVETQYF
>TRBJ2-1|once|TRBV5-6|TRBD1
TGTGCCAGCAGCGTCCGGGACAGGGGGCTCGGTGAGCAGTTCTTC
CASSVRDRGLGEQFF
>TRBJ2-1|.|TRBV6-2/TRBV6-3|TRBD2
TGTGCCAGCCTCGGGGGGGGGCCCTACAATGAGCAGTTCTTC
CASLGGGPYNEQFF
>TRBJ2-1|many|TRBV12-3/TRBV12-4|TRBD2
TGTGCCAGCAGTATACCTAGCGGGGGATTCGATGAGCAGTTCTTC
CASSIPSGGFDEQFF
>TRBJ1-1|.|TRBV3-1|TRBD1
TGTGCCAGCAGCACGGGACAGGGGTTCACTGAAGCTTTCTTT
CASSTGQGFTEAFF
>TRBJ2-2|.|TRBV27|TRBD1
TGTGCCAGCAGTTTTGGCAGGGGGCTCACCGGGGAGCTGTTTTTT
CASSFGRGLTGELFF
>TRBJ2-5|few|TRBV7-9|.
TGTGCCAGCAGCTTTCCGATCCAAGAGACCCAGTACTTC
CASSFPIQETQYF
>TRBJ2-4|.|TRBV7-9|.
TGTGCCAGCAGCGGGGAGCCAGCCAAAAACATTCAGTACTTC
CASSGEPAKNIQYF
>TRBJ2-7|many|TRBV7-9|.
TGTGCCAGCAGCTTTCTGGGTGGGGCCTACGAGCAGTACTTC
CASSFLGGAYEQYF
>TRBJ2-1|.|TRBV2|.
TGTGCCAGCAGTGCTGAGCGGGCAGGGGCGGTTTACAATGAGCAGTTCTTC
CASSAERAGAVYNEQFF
>TRBJ1-5|few|TRBV10-3|TRBD1
TGTGCCACTCAAATCCAGGGGGTAGGACAGCCCCAGCATTTT
CATQIQGVGQPQHF
>TRBJ2-5|.|TRBV7-8|TRBD2
TGTGCCAGCAGCCTGCGGGGGAGCGGGGGCCAAGAGACCCAGTACTTC
CASSLRGSGGQETQYF
>TRBJ2-3|many|TRBV29-1|.
TGCAGCGTTGCGGGTCGAGGGGCCGGCACAGATACGCAGTATTTT
CSVAGRGAGTDTQYF
>TRBJ2-2|.|TRBV4-3|TRBD2
TGCGCCAGCAGCCAAGATGCGGGAGGTGTCACCGGGGAGCTGTTTTTT
CASSQDAGGVTGELFF
>TRBJ1-1|few|TRBV5-5|.
TGTGCCAGCAGCTCCTTGGGGAGCACTGAAGCTTTCTTT
CASSSLGSTEAFF
>TRBJ2-5|few|TRBV7-7|.
TGTGCTAGCAGCCTAGGGGGAAGGTCGGAGACCCAGTACTTC
CASSLGGRSETQYF
>TRBJ1-2|.|TRBV10-3|TRBD1
TGTGCCATCAGGGCCGGGACAGCCATCCTCAACTATGGCTACACCTTC
CAIRAGTAILNYGYTF
>TRBJ1-2|.|TRBV5-1|.
TGCGCCAGCAGCTTGGACCCGGGACATCTACGAAGGCCGGGCGGCGACACCTTC
CASSLDPGHLRRPGGDTF
>TRBJ2-1|.|TRBV20-1|.
TGCAGTGCTAGTAGCCGGGACCCCAATCCCATTGAGCAGTTCTTC
CSASSRDPNPIEQFF
>TRBJ2-1|many|TRBV9|.
TGTGCCAGCAGCGGACGGGATGGGTACAATGAGCAGTTCTTC
CASSGRDGYNEQFF
>TRBJ1-1|many|TRBV12-3/TRBV12-4|.
TGTGCCAGCAGTTTATGGGGAGGGAACACTGAAGCTTTCTTT
CASSLWGGNTEAFF
>TRBJ1-6|.|TRBV21-1|.
TGTGCCAGCAGCAGAAATGGACGTTCCCCCCTCCACTTT
CASSRNGRSPLHF
>TRBJ2-7|few|TRBV18|.
TGTGCCAGCTCACCACCCTACGACAGCTACGAGCAGTACTTC
CASSPPYDSYEQYF
>TRBJ2-1|few|TRBV5-1|TRBD1
TGCGCCAGCAGCTCCGGGACAGGGGACAATGAGCAGTTCTTC
CASSSGTGDNEQFF
>TRBJ2-1|few|TRBV7-3|TRBD2
TGTGCCAGCAGCTTTACTAGCGGGAGCAATGAGCAGTTCTTC
CASSFTSGSNEQFF
>TRBJ1-5|.|TRBV6-2/TRBV6-3|.
TGTGCCACCGAGAGGGGCAGGAGATACAATCAGCCCCAGCATTTT
CATERGRRYNQPQHF
>TRBJ2-2|.|TRBV20-1|TRBD2
TGCAGTGCTATAGCGGGGGGGAACACCGGGGAGCTGTTTTTT
CSAIAGGNTGELFF
>TRBJ2-7|.|TRBV30|TRBD2
TGTGCCTGGAGCGGACTCAGACTAGCGGGAATCTACGAGCAGTACTTC
CAWSGLRLAGIYEQYF
>TRBJ2-1|many|TRBV7-8|TRBD2
TGTGCCAGCAGCTCCCCGTCTAGCGGGAGGGTCTATGAGCAGTTCTTC
CASSSPSSGRVYEQFF
>TRBJ2-7|medium-sized|TRBV5-1|TRBD1
TGCGCCAGCAGCCCGGGACAGGGGGCGTCCTACGAGCAGTACTTC
CASSPGQGASYEQYF